Listed below are T cell receptor beta chains from one sample, sequenced in a study of early T cells in non-severe SARS-CoV-2 infection. TCRdb analysed the 5' RACE reads with MiXCR anew, one entry per CDR3 protein. Found here are about 52,000 distinct CDR3 sequences, 9.5% to 13% of them singletons; the top ten hold 10%. Sequencing was performed on whole blood. The receptors shown here come from an adult who was a healthcare worker with PCR-confirmed SARS-CoV-2 infection or an uninfected control (not recorded which). Both conserved end residues are part of each CDR3. The order of the fields is J gene, clone size, V gene, D gene, CDR3 DNA, CDR3 protein. D genes are given only for firm matches. Part of the rows lack a size; the others show once, few, many or a class for expanded clones.

J: TRBJ1-2; size: many; V: TRBV7-2; D: -; DNA: TGTGCCAGCAGCTTAGGTAGCACATCTCTGGATGGCTACACCTTC; CDR3: CASSLGSTSLDGYTF
J: TRBJ1-5; size: -; V: TRBV3-1; D: -; DNA: TGTGCCAGCAGCCACCGGGACCGCCCTGGGCCCCAGCATTTT; CDR3: CASSHRDRPGPQHF
J: TRBJ1-2; size: few; V: TRBV12-3/TRBV12-4; D: -; DNA: TGTGCCAGCACTCTCCAAGACTCAGGCGGCTACACCTTC; CDR3: CASTLQDSGGYTF
J: TRBJ1-4; size: -; V: TRBV10-2; D: TRBD1; DNA: TGCGCCAGCAGTCCCGGGACAGGGGCGGTTTTTTTT; CDR3: CASSPGTGAVFF
J: TRBJ1-1; size: -; V: TRBV18; D: -; DNA: TGTGCCAGCTCCAGCAGTGATTCGGACACTGAAGCTTTCTTT; CDR3: CASSSSDSDTEAFF
J: TRBJ2-7; size: -; V: TRBV20-1; D: -; DNA: TGCAGTGCCTTTGACAGTTTACTCTCCTACGAGCAGTACTTC; CDR3: CSAFDSLLSYEQYF
J: TRBJ1-1; size: many; V: TRBV4-1; D: -; DNA: TGCGCCAGCAGCCAAGTTCCGGGGACTGAAGCTTTCTTT; CDR3: CASSQVPGTEAFF
J: TRBJ2-2; size: few; V: TRBV7-6; D: -; DNA: TGTGCCAGCAGCTTCGCGGAGACTAACACCGGGGAGCTGTTTTTT; CDR3: CASSFAETNTGELFF
J: TRBJ2-5; size: -; V: TRBV5-1; D: -; DNA: TGCGCCAGCAGCTTGGTAGGGCAGACCCAGTACTTC; CDR3: CASSLVGQTQYF
J: TRBJ2-3; size: few; V: TRBV12-3/TRBV12-4; D: TRBD2; DNA: TGTGCCAGCAGTCCGACTAGCGGGGGATCAGATACGCAGTATTTT; CDR3: CASSPTSGGSDTQYF
J: TRBJ2-3; size: few; V: TRBV12-3/TRBV12-4; D: TRBD1; DNA: TGTGCCAGCAGTTTAAGGACAGGGGGGACAGATACGCAGTATTTT; CDR3: CASSLRTGGTDTQYF
J: TRBJ2-1; size: few; V: TRBV15; D: -; DNA: TGTGCCACCAGCAGAGATGGGAACGATGGGGACGCCCTATGGAATGAGCAGTTCTTC; CDR3: CATSRDGNDGDALWNEQFF
J: TRBJ2-1; size: -; V: TRBV20-1; D: TRBD2; DNA: TGCAGTGCTAGTTATAGGACTAGCGGGGGGAATGAGCAGTTCTTC; CDR3: CSASYRTSGGNEQFF
J: TRBJ2-2; size: few; V: TRBV6-4; D: -; DNA: TGTGCCAGCAGTGACTCTAGCGCCGGGGAGCTGTTTTTT; CDR3: CASSDSSAGELFF
J: TRBJ2-7; size: few; V: TRBV29-1; D: -; DNA: TGCAGCGTATGCCCTCAAATCAGGGGCGAGCAGTACTTC; CDR3: CSVCPQIRGEQYF
J: TRBJ1-2; size: few; V: TRBV28; D: TRBD1; DNA: TGTGCCAGCGATCGGGGACAGGGTGATTCTAACTATGGCTACACCTTC; CDR3: CASDRGQGDSNYGYTF
J: TRBJ2-1; size: -; V: TRBV5-4; D: TRBD1; DNA: TGTGCCAGCAGCGGAAGACAGGGAACGGATGAGCAGTTCTTC; CDR3: CASSGRQGTDEQFF
J: TRBJ2-2; size: few; V: TRBV2; D: TRBD2; DNA: TGTGCCAGCAGTGCCAGAATAGCGGGGGGAAGTCGGGAGCTGTTTTTT; CDR3: CASSARIAGGSRELFF
J: TRBJ2-6; size: many; V: TRBV7-2; D: -; DNA: TGTGCCAGCAGCTTAGAGGGAAGCTCTGGGGCCAACGTCCTGACTTTC; CDR3: CASSLEGSSGANVLTF
J: TRBJ1-4; size: many; V: TRBV5-1; D: -; DNA: TGCGCCAGCAGCTTCTTCGAGGCTAATGAAAAACTGTTTTTT; CDR3: CASSFFEANEKLFF
J: TRBJ2-3; size: many; V: TRBV3-1; D: -; DNA: TGTGCCAGCAGCAGGGTAGACGGGGCCCCAGATACGCAGTATTTT; CDR3: CASSRVDGAPDTQYF
J: TRBJ2-7; size: few; V: TRBV3-1; D: TRBD1; DNA: TGTGCCAGCAGCCAACAAGGGGGCACGCAGTACTTC; CDR3: CASSQQGGTQYF
J: TRBJ1-2; size: many; V: TRBV5-5; D: TRBD1; DNA: TGTGCCAGCAGCATGGGACAGGGTGCCTATGGCTACACCTTC; CDR3: CASSMGQGAYGYTF
J: TRBJ2-3; size: few; V: TRBV7-6; D: -; DNA: TGTGCCAGCAGCTTTGGACAGAGCACAGATACGCAGTATTTT; CDR3: CASSFGQSTDTQYF
J: TRBJ2-1; size: few; V: TRBV7-3; D: TRBD2; DNA: TGTGCCAGCAGCTTAAACCGGGAGGTGAATGAGCAGTTCTTC; CDR3: CASSLNREVNEQFF
J: TRBJ2-1; size: many; V: TRBV29-1; D: -; DNA: TGCAGCGTTGAAGGGATAACTCGCGGGGCACCCCGGTACAATGAGCAGTTCTTC; CDR3: CSVEGITRGAPRYNEQFF
J: TRBJ1-6; size: few; V: TRBV11-2; D: -; DNA: TGTGCCAGCGTTAGTGGTTTAGGGCCCCTCCACTTT; CDR3: CASVSGLGPLHF
J: TRBJ2-7; size: few; V: TRBV5-1; D: -; DNA: TGCGCCAGCAGCTTGTCAGAGATCCTGGACTCCTACGAGCAGTACTTC; CDR3: CASSLSEILDSYEQYF
J: TRBJ2-5; size: many; V: TRBV18; D: TRBD2; DNA: TGTGCCAGCTCACCAAGGACTAGCCGGGAGACCCAGTACTTC; CDR3: CASSPRTSRETQYF
J: TRBJ1-1; size: few; V: TRBV6-5; D: TRBD1; DNA: TGTGCCAGCAACGACCGGGACAGATTTGAAGCTTTCTTT; CDR3: CASNDRDRFEAFF
J: TRBJ2-7; size: -; V: TRBV7-2; D: TRBD2; DNA: TGTGCCAGCAGCTTAAGGAGACTAGCGGCTTCTGAGCAGTACTTC; CDR3: CASSLRRLAASEQYF
J: TRBJ2-7; size: many; V: TRBV3-1; D: -; DNA: TGTGCCAGCAGTCCCACCCCCATCTACGAGCAGTACTTC; CDR3: CASSPTPIYEQYF
J: TRBJ1-6; size: -; V: TRBV12-3/TRBV12-4; D: TRBD1; DNA: TGTGCCAGCAGTTCACCGGGACAGGCCGGGCCACCCCTCCACTTT; CDR3: CASSSPGQAGPPLHF
J: TRBJ1-4; size: -; V: TRBV2; D: TRBD1; DNA: TGTGCCAGGCGGACAGGTCCTAATGAAAAACTGTTTTTT; CDR3: CARRTGPNEKLFF
J: TRBJ1-1; size: many; V: TRBV6-5; D: TRBD1; DNA: TGTGCCAGCAGTCCTGTCCCAGGGGGCACTGAAGCTTTCTTT; CDR3: CASSPVPGGTEAFF
J: TRBJ2-3; size: -; V: TRBV7-9; D: TRBD1; DNA: TGTGCCAGCAGCCCACCGGGACAGGGCAGCACAGATACGCAGTATTTT; CDR3: CASSPPGQGSTDTQYF
J: TRBJ2-7; size: many; V: TRBV2; D: -; DNA: TGTGCCATCCTAGTGGGGGGGCCCAGGGACGAGCAGTACTTC; CDR3: CAILVGGPRDEQYF
J: TRBJ1-4; size: -; V: TRBV29-1; D: -; DNA: TGCAGCGCCGCGGGGGGGGCTAAGGGCGAAAAACTGTTTTTT; CDR3: CSAAGGAKGEKLFF
J: TRBJ2-7; size: -; V: TRBV11-1; D: -; DNA: TGTGCCAGCAGCAAAGGGGAGGTAGTCTCCGACGAGCAGTACTTC; CDR3: CASSKGEVVSDEQYF
J: TRBJ2-7; size: -; V: TRBV11-2; D: TRBD1; DNA: TGTGCCAGCAGCGTCCTACAGGGGCTAGCAGTCCCCCTGGTTCCCTACGAGCAGTACTTC; CDR3: CASSVLQGLAVPLVPYEQYF
J: TRBJ2-5; size: many; V: TRBV9; D: -; DNA: TGTGCCACCATTCTACTACAGGGTTTGCAAGAGACCCAGTACTTC; CDR3: CATILLQGLQETQYF
J: TRBJ2-3; size: -; V: TRBV29-1; D: -; DNA: TGCAGCGTTAAGCAGGGTGCAGATACGCAGTATTTT; CDR3: CSVKQGADTQYF
J: TRBJ1-4; size: many; V: TRBV7-8; D: -; DNA: TGTGCCAGCAGCTTATGGCGGCAGGGTAATGAAAAACTGTTTTTT; CDR3: CASSLWRQGNEKLFF
J: TRBJ2-1; size: -; V: TRBV20-1; D: TRBD2; DNA: TGCAGTGCTACCCCCCCTAGCGGGAGGAGGAATGAGCAGTTCTTC; CDR3: CSATPPSGRRNEQFF
J: TRBJ1-1; size: few; V: TRBV5-6; D: -; DNA: TGTGCCAGCAGCTGGAACACTGAAGCTTTCTTT; CDR3: CASSWNTEAFF
J: TRBJ2-7; size: -; V: TRBV6-6; D: -; DNA: TGTGCCAGCAGCGAAGGGGACGAGCAGTACTTC; CDR3: CASSEGDEQYF
J: TRBJ2-5; size: many; V: TRBV7-9; D: TRBD2; DNA: TGTGCCAGCAGCTCGACCCCGACTAGCGCCGAGACCCAGTACTTC; CDR3: CASSSTPTSAETQYF
J: TRBJ1-1; size: many; V: TRBV3-1; D: -; DNA: TGTGCCAGCAGCCTTTCGAGGGGGACTGAAGCTTTCTTT; CDR3: CASSLSRGTEAFF
J: TRBJ2-1; size: few; V: TRBV13; D: TRBD1; DNA: TGTGCCAGCAGCTTAGTAACAGGGGATATGGATGAGCAGTTCTTC; CDR3: CASSLVTGDMDEQFF
J: TRBJ2-7; size: -; V: TRBV6-1; D: -; DNA: TGTGCCAGCAGTGGCAGGACCTACGAGCAGTACTTC; CDR3: CASSGRTYEQYF
J: TRBJ1-2; size: few; V: TRBV2; D: -; DNA: TGTGCCAGCAGTGTTGGGATTCCTAACTATGGCTACACCTTC; CDR3: CASSVGIPNYGYTF
J: TRBJ1-4; size: -; V: TRBV6-1; D: TRBD1; DNA: TGTGCCAGCAGTGAATTTGGGACAGGGGAGGCGAAACTGTTTTTT; CDR3: CASSEFGTGEAKLFF
J: TRBJ2-3; size: many; V: TRBV6-5; D: -; DNA: TGTGCCAGCTCATCCACAGGAGTCACAGATACGCAGTATTTT; CDR3: CASSSTGVTDTQYF
J: TRBJ1-4; size: -; V: TRBV18; D: TRBD1; DNA: TGTACCAGCTCACCGCCGGGACAGGCTAATGAAAAACTGTTTTTT; CDR3: CTSSPPGQANEKLFF